This T cell receptor (beta chain) was recovered during a study of response to subunit inactivated influenza vaccine. Study-level findings and limits: Only a handful of new T cells, the authors suggested, are recruited with each seasonal influenza vaccination.

TCRdb recomputed calls from the RT-PCR reads with MiXCR, one row per CDR3 protein. The top ten hold more than 8.5% of the sample, which has 860,000 or so distinct CDR3 sequences, around 20% seen once. This clonotype was detected only a few times. Antigen unknown. Sequencing used PBMCs from blood, obtained 4 to 6 days after vaccination. This clonotype originated in a man between 45 and 60 years old who received an inactivated influenza vaccine.

The CDR3 reads CASSYSLRGLGYEQYF. CDR3 coding DNA: TGTGCCAGCAGTTACTCGCTAAGGGGATTGGGCTACGAGCAGTACTTC. V gene TRBV6-5 combines with J gene TRBJ2-7; TRBD1 might be the D (5 bases). V lost 0 bases and J 3 bases, leaving 15 bases between the germline ends. CDR1 MNHEY and CDR2 SVGAGI come from the germline V gene. The CDR3 sequence is 16 residues long.